The 5 T cell receptor beta chains below were found in one sample sequenced in a study of blood T cell repertoires in COVID-19 (dated by TCRdb to 2018 to 2021). Library construction relied on the immunoSEQ multiplex PCR assay. Drawn from immuneACCESS, this table holds only the in-frame rearrangements with V and J called that TCRdb kept. Clones are partly lost; checked studies trace under half to an unresolved V gene and leave the rest unexplained. In all, the sample holds 55,000 to 75,000 clones, and around 90% of those were seen once. The top ten constitute less than 4.5% of the sample. Sequencing used peripheral blood. These receptors were taken from a man in his forties or fifties with active COVID-19.

The chain is built from TRBV14 and TRBJ1-4; 8 nucleotides align to TRBD1. The V segment lost 4 bases and the J segment 5 bases; nucleotides outside the gene matches: 6. The CDR3 totals 15 residues. Per the germline V gene, CDR1 is SGHDN and CDR2 is FVKESK. DNA of the CDR3: TGTGCCAGCAGCCCGGGGACAGGACAGAATGAAAAACTGTTTTTT. Its translation: CASSPGTGQNEKLFF.

The chain combines TRBV4-1 with TRBJ2-7; D not certain. This CDR3 region has 14 residues. The V gene lost 5 bases and the J gene lost 0 bases, with 11 bases spanning the gap. The germline gives CDR1 MGHRA, CDR2 YSYEKL. CDR3 nucleotide sequence: TGCGCCAGCAGCAAAGGAGACACCTCCTACGAGCAGTACTTC. It is translated as CASSKGDTSYEQYF.

This clone was detected a few times. The chain carries TRBV18 and TRBJ1-2, with 11 bases lining up with TRBD1. The V segment lost 3 bases and the J segment 0 bases; nucleotides outside the gene matches: 9. The CDR3 loop spans 18 amino acids. Germline CDR1 is KGHSH and CDR2 is LQKENI. The CDR3 reads CASSPGTGGPVANYGYTF. CDR3 bases: TGTGCCAGCTCACCGGGGACAGGGGGTCCAGTAGCTAACTATGGCTACACCTTC.

The chain combines TRBV9 with TRBJ1-3; D is ambiguous. The length of the CDR3 is 15 residues. Germline assignment: CDR1 SGDLS and CDR2 YYNGEE. Trimming took off 0 bases at V and 4 bases at J, with 11 bases between the two ends. For the CDR3, the DNA is TGTGCCAGCAGCGTAGCCCCCTCCTCCGGAAACACCATATATTTT. Its translation is CASSVAPSSGNTIYF.

The count of this clone is one. V usage is TRBV9 and J usage is TRBJ2-2; D may be TRBD2 (6 bases). The ends were cut back, 6 bases at V and 3 bases at J, with 15 bases in the middle. This CDR3 is built from 15 residues. Germline values: CDR1 SGDLS, CDR2 YYNGEE. The CDR3 reads CASNRDGGYTGELFF. The CDR3, as DNA: TGTGCCAGCAACCGTGACGGGGGATACACCGGGGAGCTGTTTTTT.